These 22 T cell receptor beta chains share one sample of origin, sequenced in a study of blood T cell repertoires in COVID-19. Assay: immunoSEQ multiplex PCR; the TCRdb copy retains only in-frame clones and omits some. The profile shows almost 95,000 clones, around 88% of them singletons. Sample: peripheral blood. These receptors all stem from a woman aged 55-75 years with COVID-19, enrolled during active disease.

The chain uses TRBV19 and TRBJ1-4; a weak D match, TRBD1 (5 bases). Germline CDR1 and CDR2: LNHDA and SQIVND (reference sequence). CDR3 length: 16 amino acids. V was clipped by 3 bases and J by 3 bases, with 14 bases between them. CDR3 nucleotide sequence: TGTGCCAGTAGTATCTCGGGGGTCTTTTCTAATGAAAAACTGTTTTTT. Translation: CASSISGVFSNEKLFF.

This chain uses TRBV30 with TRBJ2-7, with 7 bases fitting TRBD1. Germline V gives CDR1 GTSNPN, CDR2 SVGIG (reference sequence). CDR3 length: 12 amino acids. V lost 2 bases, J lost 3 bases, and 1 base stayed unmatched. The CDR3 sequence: CAWSRDSYEQYF. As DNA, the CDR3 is TGTGCCTGGAGTCGGGACAGCTACGAGCAGTACTTC.

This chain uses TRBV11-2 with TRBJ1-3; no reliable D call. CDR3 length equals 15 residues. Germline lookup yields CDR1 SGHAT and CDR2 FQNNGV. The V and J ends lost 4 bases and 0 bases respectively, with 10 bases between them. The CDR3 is CASSWLPSSGNTIYF. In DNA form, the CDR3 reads TGTGCCAGCAGCTGGCTTCCAAGCTCTGGAAACACCATATATTTT.

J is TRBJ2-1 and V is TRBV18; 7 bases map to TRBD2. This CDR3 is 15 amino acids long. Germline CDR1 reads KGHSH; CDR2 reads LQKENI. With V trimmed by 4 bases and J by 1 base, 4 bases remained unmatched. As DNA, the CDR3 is TGTGCCAGCTCACTTTTACTAGCGTCCTACAATGAGCAGTTCTTC. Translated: CASSLLLASYNEQFF. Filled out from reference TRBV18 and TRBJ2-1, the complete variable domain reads NAGVMQNPRHLVRRRGQEARLRCSPMKGHSHVYWYRQLPEEGLKFMVYLQKENIIDESGMPKERFSAEFPKEGPSILRIQQVVRGDSAAYFCASSLLLASYNEQFFGPGTRLTVL.

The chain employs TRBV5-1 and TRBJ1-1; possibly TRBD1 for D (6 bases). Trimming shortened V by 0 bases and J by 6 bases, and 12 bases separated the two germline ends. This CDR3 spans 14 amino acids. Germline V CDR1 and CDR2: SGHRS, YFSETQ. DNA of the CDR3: TGCGCCAGCAGCTTGGGACAGGAGGATGCTGAAGCTTTCTTT. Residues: CASSLGQEDAEAFF.

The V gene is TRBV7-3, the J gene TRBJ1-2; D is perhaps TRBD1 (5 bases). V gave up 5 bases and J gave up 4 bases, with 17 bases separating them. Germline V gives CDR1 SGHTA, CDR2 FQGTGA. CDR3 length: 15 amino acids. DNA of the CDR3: TGTGCCAGCAGCCCACTTCGGGGGGTTGCCTATGGCTACACCTTC. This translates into CASSPLRGVAYGYTF.

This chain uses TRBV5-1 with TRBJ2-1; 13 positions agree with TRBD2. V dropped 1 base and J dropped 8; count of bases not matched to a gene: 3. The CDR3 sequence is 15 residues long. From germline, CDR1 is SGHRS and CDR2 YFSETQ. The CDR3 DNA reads TGCGCCAGCAGCTTGACTAGCGGGGGGGCCGATGAGCAGTTCTTC. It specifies CASSLTSGGADEQFF.

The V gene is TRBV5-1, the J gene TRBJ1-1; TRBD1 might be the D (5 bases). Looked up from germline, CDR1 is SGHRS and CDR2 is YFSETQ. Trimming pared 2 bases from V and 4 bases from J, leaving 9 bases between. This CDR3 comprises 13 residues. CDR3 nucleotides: TGCGCCAGCAGCTTACAGGATAGCACTGAAGCTTTCTTT. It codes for CASSLQDSTEAFF.

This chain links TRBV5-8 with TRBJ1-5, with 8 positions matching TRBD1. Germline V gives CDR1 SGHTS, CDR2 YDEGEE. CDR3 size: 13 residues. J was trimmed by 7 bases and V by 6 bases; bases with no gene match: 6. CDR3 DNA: TGTGCCAGCAAAGAACACAGGGGGCAGCCCCAGCATTTT. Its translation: CASKEHRGQPQHF.

The CDR3 region has the DNA TGTGCCAGCAGCTTGAGACAGGGCTACAATGAGCAGTTCTTC. It codes for CASSLRQGYNEQFF. The V gene is TRBV7-9, the J gene TRBJ2-1, with TRBD1 matching 7 bases. V was pared by 3 bases and J by 3 bases, with 2 bases of the junction left unmatched. CDR3 length equals 14 residues. CDR1 and CDR2 (germline): SEHNR, FQNEAQ (reference sequence). Full variable domain (outside the CDR3, taken from reference TRBV7-9 and TRBJ2-1): DTGVSQNPRHKITKRGQNVTFRCDPISEHNRLYWYRQTLGQGPEFLTYFQNEAQLEKSRLLSDRFSAERPKGSFSTLEIQRTEQGDSAMYLCASSLRQGYNEQFFGPGTRLTVL.

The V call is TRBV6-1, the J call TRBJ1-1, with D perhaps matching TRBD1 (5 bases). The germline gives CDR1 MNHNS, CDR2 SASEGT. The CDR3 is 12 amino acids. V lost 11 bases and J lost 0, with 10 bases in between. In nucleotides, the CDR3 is TGTGCCGGTCGGGGGTTGAACACTGAAGCTTTCTTT. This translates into CAGRGLNTEAFF.

CDR3 residues: CASSEGQGEETQYF. As DNA, the CDR3 is TGTGCCAGCAGCGAGGGTCAGGGGGAAGAGACCCAGTACTTC. This sequence joins TRBV2 and TRBJ2-5; 7 bases match TRBD1. The CDR3 is made up of 14 amino acids. The V gene end was trimmed by 6 bases and the J gene end by 3 bases; junction bases not matched to a gene: 7. Germline lookup yields CDR1 SNHLY and CDR2 FYNNEI.

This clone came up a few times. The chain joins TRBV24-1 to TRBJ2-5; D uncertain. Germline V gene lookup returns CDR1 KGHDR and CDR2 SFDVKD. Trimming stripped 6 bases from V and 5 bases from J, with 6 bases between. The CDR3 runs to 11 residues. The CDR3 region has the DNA TGTGCCACCAGTCTGTATGAGACCCAGTACTTC. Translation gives CATSLYETQYF.

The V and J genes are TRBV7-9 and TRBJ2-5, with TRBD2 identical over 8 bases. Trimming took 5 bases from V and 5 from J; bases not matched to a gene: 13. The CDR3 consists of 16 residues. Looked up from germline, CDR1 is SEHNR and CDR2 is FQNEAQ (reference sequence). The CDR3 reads CASSEGERGPWETQYF. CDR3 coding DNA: TGTGCCAGCAGCGAGGGGGAGCGGGGGCCCTGGGAGACCCAGTACTTC.

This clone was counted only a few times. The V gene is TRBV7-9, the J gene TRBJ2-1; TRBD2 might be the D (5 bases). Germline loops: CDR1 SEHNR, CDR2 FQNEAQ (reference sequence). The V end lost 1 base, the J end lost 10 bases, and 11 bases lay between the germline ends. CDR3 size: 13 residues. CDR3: CASSLGWPGEQFF. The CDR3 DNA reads TGTGCCAGCAGCTTAGGGTGGCCGGGGGAGCAGTTCTTC.

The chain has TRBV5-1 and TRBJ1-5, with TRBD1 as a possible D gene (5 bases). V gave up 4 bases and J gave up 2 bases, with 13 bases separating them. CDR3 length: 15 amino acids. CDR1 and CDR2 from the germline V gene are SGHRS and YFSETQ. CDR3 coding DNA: TGCGCCAGCAGCCCGAGACCGGGGGGCAATCAGCCCCAGCATTTT. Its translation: CASSPRPGGNQPQHF.

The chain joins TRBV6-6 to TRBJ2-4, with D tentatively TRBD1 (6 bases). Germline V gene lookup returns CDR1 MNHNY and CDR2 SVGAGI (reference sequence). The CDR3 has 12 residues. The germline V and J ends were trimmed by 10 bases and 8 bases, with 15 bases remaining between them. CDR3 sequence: CATSDSLDIQYF. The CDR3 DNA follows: TGTGCCACATCGGACAGCCTGGACATTCAGTACTTC.

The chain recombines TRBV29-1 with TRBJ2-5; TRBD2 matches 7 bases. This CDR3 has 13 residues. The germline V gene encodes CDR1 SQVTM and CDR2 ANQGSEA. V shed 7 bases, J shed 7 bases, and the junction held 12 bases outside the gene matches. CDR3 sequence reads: CSGLGGGFGTQYF. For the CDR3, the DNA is TGCAGCGGCCTCGGGGGAGGGTTTGGGACCCAGTACTTC.

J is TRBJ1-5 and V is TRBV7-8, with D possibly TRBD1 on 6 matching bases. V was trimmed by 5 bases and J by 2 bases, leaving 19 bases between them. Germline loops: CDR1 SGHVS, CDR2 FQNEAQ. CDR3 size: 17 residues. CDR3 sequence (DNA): TGTGCCAGCAGCGCCCGGGACACCCCTGTCGGCAATCAGCCCCAGCATTTT. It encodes CASSARDTPVGNQPQHF.

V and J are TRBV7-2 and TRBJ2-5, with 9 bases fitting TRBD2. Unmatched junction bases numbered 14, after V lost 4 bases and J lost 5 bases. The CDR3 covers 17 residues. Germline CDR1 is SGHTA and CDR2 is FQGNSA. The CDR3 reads CASSSNLLAGRPETQYF. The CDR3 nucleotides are TGTGCCAGCAGCTCGAACCTCCTAGCGGGGCGTCCGGAGACCCAGTACTTC.

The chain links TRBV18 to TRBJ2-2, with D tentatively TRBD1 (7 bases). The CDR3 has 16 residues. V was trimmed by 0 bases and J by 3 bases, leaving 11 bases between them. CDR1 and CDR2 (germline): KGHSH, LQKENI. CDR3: CASSPPGRGDTGELFF. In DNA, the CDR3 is TGTGCCAGCTCACCACCCGGCAGGGGGGACACCGGGGAGCTGTTTTTT.

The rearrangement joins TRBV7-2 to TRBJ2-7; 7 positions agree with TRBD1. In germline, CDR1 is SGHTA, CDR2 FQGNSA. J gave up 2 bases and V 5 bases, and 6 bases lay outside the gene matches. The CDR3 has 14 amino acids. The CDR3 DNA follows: TGTGCCAGCAGCAACCGACAGGGAACCTACGAGCAGTACTTC. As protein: CASSNRQGTYEQYF.